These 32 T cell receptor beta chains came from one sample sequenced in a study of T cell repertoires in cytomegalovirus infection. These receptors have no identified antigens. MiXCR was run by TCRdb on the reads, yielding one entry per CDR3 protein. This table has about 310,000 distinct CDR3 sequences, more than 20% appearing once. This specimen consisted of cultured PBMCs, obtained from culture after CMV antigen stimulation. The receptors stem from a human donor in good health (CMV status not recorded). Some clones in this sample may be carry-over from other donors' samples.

CDR3 sequence reads: CASSTPGGLNTEAFF. The CDR3 DNA sequence: TGTGCCAGCAGTACCCCGGGGGGACTGAACACTGAAGCTTTCTTT. J is TRBJ1-1 and V is TRBV28; D is perhaps TRBD1 (5 bases). V dropped 5 bases and J dropped 0 bases, with 13 bases sitting between them. The germline V gene encodes CDR1 MDHEN and CDR2 SYDVKM. This CDR3 region has 15 residues. Full variable domain (remainder filled in from reference TRBV28 and TRBJ1-1): DVKVTQSSRYLVKRTGEKVFLECVQDMDHENMFWYRQDPGLGLRLIYFSYDVKMKEKGDIPEGYSVSREKKERFSLILESASTNQTSMYLCASSTPGGLNTEAFFGQGTRLTVV.

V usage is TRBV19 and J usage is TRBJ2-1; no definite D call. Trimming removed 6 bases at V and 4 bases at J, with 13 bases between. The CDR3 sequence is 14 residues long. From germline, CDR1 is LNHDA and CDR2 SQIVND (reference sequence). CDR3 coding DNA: TGTGCCAGTAGAGACTCTTTCGAGTACAATGAGCAGTTCTTC. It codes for CASRDSFEYNEQFF.

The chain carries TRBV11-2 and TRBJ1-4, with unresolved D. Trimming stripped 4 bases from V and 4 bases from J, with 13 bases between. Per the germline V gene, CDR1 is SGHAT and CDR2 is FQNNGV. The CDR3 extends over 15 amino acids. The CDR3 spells CASSSGRRGNEKLFF. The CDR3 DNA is TGTGCCAGCAGCTCGGGAAGGCGGGGTAATGAAAAACTGTTTTTT.

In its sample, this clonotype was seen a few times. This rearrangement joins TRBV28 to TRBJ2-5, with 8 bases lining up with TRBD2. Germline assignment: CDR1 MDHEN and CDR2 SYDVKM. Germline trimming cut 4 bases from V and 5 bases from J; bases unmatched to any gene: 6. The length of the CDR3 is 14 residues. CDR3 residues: CASSSGGGRETQYF. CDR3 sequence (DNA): TGTGCCAGCAGTTCCGGGGGGGGACGGGAGACCCAGTACTTC.

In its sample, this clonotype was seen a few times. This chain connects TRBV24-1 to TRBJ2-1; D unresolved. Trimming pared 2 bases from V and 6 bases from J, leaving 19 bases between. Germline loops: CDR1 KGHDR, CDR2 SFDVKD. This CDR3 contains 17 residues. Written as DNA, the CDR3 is TGTGCCACCAGTGATTCCGCCGGGCTTCACGCCGGCAATGAGCAGTTCTTC. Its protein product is CATSDSAGLHAGNEQFF.

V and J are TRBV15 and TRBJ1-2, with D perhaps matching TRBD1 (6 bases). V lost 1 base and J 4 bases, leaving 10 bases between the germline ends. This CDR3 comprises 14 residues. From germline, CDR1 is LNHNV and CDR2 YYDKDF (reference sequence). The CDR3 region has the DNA TGTGCCACCAGCAGAGTAGGGACACCCTATGGCTACACCTTC. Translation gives CATSRVGTPYGYTF.

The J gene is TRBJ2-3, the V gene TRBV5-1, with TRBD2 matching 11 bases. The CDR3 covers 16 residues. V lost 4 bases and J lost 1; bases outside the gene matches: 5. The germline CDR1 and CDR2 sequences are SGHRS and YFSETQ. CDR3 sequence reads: CASSRQTSGGTDTQYF. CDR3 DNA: TGCGCCAGCAGCCGTCAGACTAGCGGGGGCACAGATACGCAGTATTTT.

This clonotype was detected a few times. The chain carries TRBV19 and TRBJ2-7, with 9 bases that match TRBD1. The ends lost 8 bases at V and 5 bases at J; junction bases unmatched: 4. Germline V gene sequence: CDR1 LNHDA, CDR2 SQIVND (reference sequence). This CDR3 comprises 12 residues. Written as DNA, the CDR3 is TGTGCCAGTGGGGACAGGGTACACGAGCAGTACTTC. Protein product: CASGDRVHEQYF.

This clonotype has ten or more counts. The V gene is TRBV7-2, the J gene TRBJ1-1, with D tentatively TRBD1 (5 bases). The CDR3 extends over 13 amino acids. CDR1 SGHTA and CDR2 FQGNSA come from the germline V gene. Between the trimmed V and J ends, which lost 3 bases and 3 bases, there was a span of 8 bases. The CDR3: CASSFGQHTEAFF. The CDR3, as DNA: TGTGCCAGCAGCTTCGGACAACACACTGAAGCTTTCTTT.

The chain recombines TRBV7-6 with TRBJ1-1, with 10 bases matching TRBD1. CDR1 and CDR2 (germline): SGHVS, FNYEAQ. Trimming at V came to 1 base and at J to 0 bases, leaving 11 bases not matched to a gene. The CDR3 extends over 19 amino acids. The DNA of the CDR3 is TGTGCCAGCAGCTTAGTTCCGGGACAGGGGATCCGCATGAACACTGAAGCTTTCTTT. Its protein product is CASSLVPGQGIRMNTEAFF.

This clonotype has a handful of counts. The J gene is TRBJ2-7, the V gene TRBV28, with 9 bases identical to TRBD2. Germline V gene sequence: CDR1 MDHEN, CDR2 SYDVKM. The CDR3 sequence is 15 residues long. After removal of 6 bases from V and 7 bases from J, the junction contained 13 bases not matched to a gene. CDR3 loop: CASSPSGRRAGEQYF. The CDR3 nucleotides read TGTGCCAGCAGCCCAAGCGGGAGGAGAGCCGGGGAGCAGTACTTC.

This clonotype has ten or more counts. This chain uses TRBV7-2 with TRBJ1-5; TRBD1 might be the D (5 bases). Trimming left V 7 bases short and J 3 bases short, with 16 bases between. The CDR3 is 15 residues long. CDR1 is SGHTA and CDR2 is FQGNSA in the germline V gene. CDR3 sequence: CASTYQEGTNQPQHF. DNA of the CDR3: TGTGCCAGCACCTATCAGGAGGGGACCAATCAGCCCCAGCATTTT.

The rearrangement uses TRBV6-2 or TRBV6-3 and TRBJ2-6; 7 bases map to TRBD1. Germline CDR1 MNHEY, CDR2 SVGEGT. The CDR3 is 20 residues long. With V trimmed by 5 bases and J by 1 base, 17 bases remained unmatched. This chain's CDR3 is CASSQFKTGTAPSGANVLTF. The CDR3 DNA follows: TGTGCCAGCAGTCAATTTAAAACCGGGACAGCCCCTTCTGGGGCCAACGTCCTGACTTTC.

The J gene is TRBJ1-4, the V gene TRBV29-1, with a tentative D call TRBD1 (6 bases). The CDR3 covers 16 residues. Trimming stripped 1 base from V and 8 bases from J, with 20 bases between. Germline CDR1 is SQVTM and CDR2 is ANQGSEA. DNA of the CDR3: TGCAGCGTTGAAGGGCTGTCGGCGGGACATGGAGAAAAACTGTTTTTT. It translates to CSVEGLSAGHGEKLFF.

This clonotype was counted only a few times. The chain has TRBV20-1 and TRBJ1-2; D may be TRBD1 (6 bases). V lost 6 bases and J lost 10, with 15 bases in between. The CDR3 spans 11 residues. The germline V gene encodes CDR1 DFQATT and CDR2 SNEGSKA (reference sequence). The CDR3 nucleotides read TGCAGTGCAATCCCTACAGGGTTCTACACCTTC. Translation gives CSAIPTGFYTF.

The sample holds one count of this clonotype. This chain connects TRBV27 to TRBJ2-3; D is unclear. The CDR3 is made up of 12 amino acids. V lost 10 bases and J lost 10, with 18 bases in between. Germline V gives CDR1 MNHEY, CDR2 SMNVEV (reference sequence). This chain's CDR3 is CATYSRRGPQYF. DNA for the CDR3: TGTGCCACCTACTCACGTAGAGGTCCGCAGTATTTT.

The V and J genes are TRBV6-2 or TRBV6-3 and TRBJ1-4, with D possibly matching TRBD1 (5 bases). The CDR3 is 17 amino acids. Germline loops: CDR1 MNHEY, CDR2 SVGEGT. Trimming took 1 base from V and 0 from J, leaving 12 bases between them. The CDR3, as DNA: TGTGCCAGCAGTTACTTCCTCCGACAGACAACTAATGAAAAACTGTTTTTT. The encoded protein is CASSYFLRQTTNEKLFF.

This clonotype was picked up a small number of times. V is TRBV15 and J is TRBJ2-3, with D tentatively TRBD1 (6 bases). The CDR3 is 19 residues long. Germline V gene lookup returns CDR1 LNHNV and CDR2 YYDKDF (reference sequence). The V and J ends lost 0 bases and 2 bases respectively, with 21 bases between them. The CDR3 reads CATSRDGGQGPHLTDTQYF. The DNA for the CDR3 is TGTGCCACCAGCAGAGATGGGGGCCAGGGGCCTCATCTCACAGATACGCAGTATTTT.

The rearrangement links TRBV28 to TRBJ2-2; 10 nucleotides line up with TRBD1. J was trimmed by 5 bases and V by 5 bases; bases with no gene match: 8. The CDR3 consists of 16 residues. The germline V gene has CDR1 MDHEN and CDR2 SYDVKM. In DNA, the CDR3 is TGTGCCAGCAGTAATCGACAGGGGGCCTGGACCGGGGAGCTGTTTTTT. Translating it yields CASSNRQGAWTGELFF.

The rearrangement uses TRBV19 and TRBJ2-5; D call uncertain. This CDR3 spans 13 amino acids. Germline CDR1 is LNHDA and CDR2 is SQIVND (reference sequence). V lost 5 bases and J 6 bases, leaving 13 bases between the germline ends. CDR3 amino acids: CASSLLLEKTQYF. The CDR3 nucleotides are TGTGCCAGTAGTTTGCTCTTAGAGAAGACCCAGTACTTC.

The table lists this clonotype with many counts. The CDR3 sequence: CASSFEGLNTGELFF. CDR3 bases: TGTGCCAGCAGCTTTGAAGGGCTTAACACCGGGGAGCTGTTTTTT. This sequence joins TRBV7-3 and TRBJ2-2; D remains ambiguous. The CDR3 is 15 residues long. In germline, CDR1 is SGHTA, CDR2 FQGTGA. Trimming took off 3 bases at V and 2 bases at J, with 10 bases between the two ends.

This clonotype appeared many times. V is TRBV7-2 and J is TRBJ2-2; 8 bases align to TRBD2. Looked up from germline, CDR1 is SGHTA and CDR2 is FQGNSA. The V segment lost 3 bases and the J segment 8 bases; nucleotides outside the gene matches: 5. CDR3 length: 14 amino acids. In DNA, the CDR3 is TGTGCCAGCAGCTTGAGCGGGAGTAAGGGGGAGCTGTTTTTT. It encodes CASSLSGSKGELFF.

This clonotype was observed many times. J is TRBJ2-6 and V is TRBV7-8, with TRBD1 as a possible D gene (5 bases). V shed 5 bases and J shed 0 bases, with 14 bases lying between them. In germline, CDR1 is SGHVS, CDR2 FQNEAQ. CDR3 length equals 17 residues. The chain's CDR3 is CASSKKTGLSGANVLTF. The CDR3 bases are TGTGCCAGCAGCAAAAAAACAGGCCTCTCTGGGGCCAACGTCCTGACTTTC. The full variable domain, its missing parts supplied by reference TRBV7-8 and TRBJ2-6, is GAGVSQSPRYKVAKRGQDVALRCDPISGHVSLFWYQQALGQGPEFLTYFQNEAQLDKSGLPSDRFFAERPEGSVSTLKIQRTQQEDSAVYLCASSKKTGLSGANVLTFGAGSRLTVL.

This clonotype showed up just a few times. DNA for the CDR3: TGTGCCAGCACCCCTGGGAGGGGTGGCACAGATACGCAGTATTTT. Protein: CASTPGRGGTDTQYF. The rearrangement joins TRBV6-2 or TRBV6-3 to TRBJ2-3, with 7 bases that match TRBD2. Per the germline V gene, CDR1 is MNHEY and CDR2 is SVGEGT. CDR3 length equals 15 residues. The V gene end was trimmed by 7 bases and the J gene end by 1 base; junction bases not matched to a gene: 8.

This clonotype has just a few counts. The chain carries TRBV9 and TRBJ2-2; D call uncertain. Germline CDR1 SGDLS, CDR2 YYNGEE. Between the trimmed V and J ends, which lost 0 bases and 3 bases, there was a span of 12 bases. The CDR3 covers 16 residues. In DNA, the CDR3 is TGTGCCAGCAGCGTAGAAGGTCGGTTACACACCGGGGAGCTGTTTTTT. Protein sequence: CASSVEGRLHTGELFF.

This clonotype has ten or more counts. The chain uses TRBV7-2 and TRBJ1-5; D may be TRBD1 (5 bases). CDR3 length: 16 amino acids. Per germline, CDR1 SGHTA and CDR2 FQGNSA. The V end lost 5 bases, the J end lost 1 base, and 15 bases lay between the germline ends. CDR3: CASSPGGGASNQPQHF. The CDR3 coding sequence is TGTGCCAGCAGCCCCGGGGGGGGAGCAAGCAATCAGCCCCAGCATTTT.

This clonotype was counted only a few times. The CDR3 loop is CASSYLASGDTGELFF. The CDR3 DNA reads as TGTGCCAGTAGCTATCTGGCTAGCGGTGATACCGGGGAGCTGTTTTTT. The rearrangement joins TRBV19 to TRBJ2-2; 7 bases fit TRBD2. Trimming removed 6 bases from V and 5 bases from J; junction bases left unmatched: 12. Germline V lookup: CDR1 LNHDA, CDR2 SQIVND (reference sequence). The CDR3 extends over 16 amino acids.

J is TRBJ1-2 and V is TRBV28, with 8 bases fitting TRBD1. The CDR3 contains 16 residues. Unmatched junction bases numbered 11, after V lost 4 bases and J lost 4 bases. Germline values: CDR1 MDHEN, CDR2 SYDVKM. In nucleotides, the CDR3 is TGTGCCAGCAGTTCCCCTGCAGGGGGCGACGGCTATGGCTACACCTTC. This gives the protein CASSSPAGGDGYGYTF.

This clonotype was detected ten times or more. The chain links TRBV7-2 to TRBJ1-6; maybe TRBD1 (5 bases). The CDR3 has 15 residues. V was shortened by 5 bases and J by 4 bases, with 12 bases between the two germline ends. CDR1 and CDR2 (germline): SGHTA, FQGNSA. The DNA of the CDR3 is TGTGCCAGCAGCCTCGGGACGGAGTATAATTCACCCCTCCACTTT. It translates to CASSLGTEYNSPLHF.

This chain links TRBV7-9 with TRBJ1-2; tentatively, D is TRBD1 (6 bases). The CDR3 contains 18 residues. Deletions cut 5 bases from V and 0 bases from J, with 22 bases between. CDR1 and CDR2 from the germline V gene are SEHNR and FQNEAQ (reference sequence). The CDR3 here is CASSQRQSTRGSNYGYTF. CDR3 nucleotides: TGTGCCAGCAGCCAACGTCAGTCTACTAGGGGGTCTAACTATGGCTACACCTTC.

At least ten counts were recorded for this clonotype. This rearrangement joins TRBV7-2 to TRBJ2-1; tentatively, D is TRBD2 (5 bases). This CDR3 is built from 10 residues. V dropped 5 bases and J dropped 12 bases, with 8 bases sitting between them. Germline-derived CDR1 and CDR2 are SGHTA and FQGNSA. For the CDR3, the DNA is TGTGCCAGCAGCCGGACTGGGCAGTTCTTC. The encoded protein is CASSRTGQFF.

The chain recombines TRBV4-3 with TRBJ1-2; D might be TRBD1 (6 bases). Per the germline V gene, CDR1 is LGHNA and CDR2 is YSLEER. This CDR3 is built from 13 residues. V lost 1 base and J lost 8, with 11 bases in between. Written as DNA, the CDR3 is TGCGCCAGCAGCCAAGCCCTCAGGGGCGGCTACACCTTC. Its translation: CASSQALRGGYTF.